This note documents a single T cell receptor beta chain sequence. Its antigen is not identified. PCR used 60 Vbeta primers and 13 Jbeta primers. Methods used by the authors: Per a later analysis, the number of unique TCR beta chains was approximately 73 million, of which some 10 million were shared. The table came from immunoSEQ multiplex PCR; TCRdb's copy has only in-frame clones and leaves some out. Clone size and the V and J calls come from that table; the DNA yielded D and trimming. The repertoire includes 150,000 to 200,000 clones, 65% to 70% of them detected once, and 3.5% to 5% sits in the top ten. CDR3 length: 13 residues. Germline V gene lookup returns CDR1 SGHDT and CDR2 YYEEEE. Germline trimming cut 3 bases from V and 6 bases from J; bases unmatched to any gene: 5. These data originate in a study of cytomegalovirus exposure and HLA in healthy donors. Overall study findings and caveats: Highly shared variants forming one cluster were likely a sequencing artifact.

The receptor's source is a young woman in good health and CMV-seropositive. The chain combines TRBV5-6 with TRBJ2-7; TRBD1 agrees at 8 bases. Specimen: PBMCs. CDR3 in amino acids: CASSSDRESEQYF. The CDR3 bases are TGTGCCAGCAGCTCGGACAGGGAAAGCGAGCAGTACTTC.